Only a few counts were recorded for the clone carrying this T cell receptor (beta chain). Antigen specificity is unknown. Deletions cut 2 bases from V and 2 bases from J, with 10 bases between. The germline CDR1 and CDR2 sequences are ENHRY and SYGVKD. This CDR3 is built from 16 residues. Extracted RNA was reverse transcribed, and the resulting cDNA served as sequencing template. TCRdb's copy holds only in-frame clones and misses some; the assay was immunoSEQ multiplex PCR. The sample shows 150,000 or so clones, roughly 65% of them seen only once. These data originate in a study of CD8+ T cells in alopecia areata. Study-wide results and limits: Association of baseline CD8+ expansion with response is uncertain owing to one nonresponder. Scalp clonality, together with expanded CD8+ clones among the top 100, fell significantly with tofacitinib.

Treatment indicated: oral pan-JAK inhibitor, 5-10 mg twice daily. The TCR sequence derives from a human donor with alopecia areata. The J gene is TRBJ2-6, the V gene TRBV10-3; a possible D gene is TRBD1 (6 bases). The specimen was CD4+ T cells sorted from blood, collected at week 4, from a patient treated with tofacitinib. CDR3: CAISEPNRAGANVLTF. The DNA for the CDR3 is TGTGCCATCAGTGAGCCAAACAGGGCTGGGGCCAACGTCCTGACTTTC.